A selection of T cell receptor beta chains follows, all from one sample in a study of blood T cell repertoires in COVID-19. This table comes from immunoSEQ multiplex PCR, and its TCRdb copy is limited to in-frame clones, with some not included. The table includes fewer than 250,000 clones, 88% detected once. Sequenced input: peripheral blood. These receptors were obtained from a man younger than 45 with acute or convalescent COVID-19. CDR3s include the opening cysteine and the closing phenylalanine or tryptophan. D genes are given only for firm matches. The listing skips clone size in some rows; elsewhere it reads once, few, many or a size class.

CDR3 DNA | CDR3 protein | clone size | V gene | D gene | CDR3 length | J gene
TGTGCCAGCAGTTCAACCACAGGGCCAAATCAGCCCCAGCATTTT | CASSSTTGPNQPQHF | . | TRBV28 | . | 15 | TRBJ1-5
TGTGCCAGCAGTCCCGGTCTAAATCAGCCCCAGCATTTT | CASSPGLNQPQHF | . | TRBV28 | . | 13 | TRBJ1-5
TGTGCCAGCAGCCCGTACTTATCCGGGGGCTACACCTTC | CASSPYLSGGYTF | . | TRBV7-2 | . | 13 | TRBJ1-2
TGTGCCAGCAGTTCTATGGCAGGGGTTTTCACCGGGGAGCTGTTTTTT | CASSSMAGVFTGELFF | . | TRBV6-5 | . | 16 | TRBJ2-2
TGTGCCTGGAGTGTCGTCGGGGCAGCTAGCGGGAGAACGATTCCGGCCAATGAGCAGTTCTTC | CAWSVVGAASGRTIPANEQFF | . | TRBV30 | TRBD2 | 21 | TRBJ2-1
TGTGCCAGCTCAACAGCCAGCGGGGGGCCTGGGGAGACCCAGTACTTC | CASSTASGGPGETQYF | . | TRBV18 | TRBD2 | 16 | TRBJ2-5
TGTGCCAGCAGTTTTGGGACTAGAAGCACAGATACGCAGTATTTT | CASSFGTRSTDTQYF | . | TRBV27 | TRBD2 | 15 | TRBJ2-3
TGTGCCAGCACGTCCGGAACAGGGGAGACCCAGTACTTC | CASTSGTGETQYF | . | TRBV2 | . | 13 | TRBJ2-5
TGTGCCAGCAAGATACAGGGCCCGGGTCAGCCCCAGCATTTT | CASKIQGPGQPQHF | . | TRBV6-5 | . | 14 | TRBJ1-5
TGTGCCAGCAGCTCGTCGACAGGGGCAAGAGAAAAACTGTTTTTT | CASSSSTGAREKLFF | . | TRBV11-2 | TRBD1 | 15 | TRBJ1-4
TGTGCCAGCAGTGAAATGCGCGGTAACAATCAGCCCCAGCATTTT | CASSEMRGNNQPQHF | . | TRBV6-1 | . | 15 | TRBJ1-5
TGCGCCAGCAGCCCCGGGACTAGCGGATACGAGCAGTACTTC | CASSPGTSGYEQYF | . | TRBV5-1 | TRBD2 | 14 | TRBJ2-7
TGTGCCAGCAGAACAGGGGCGCGAGGGAACACCATATATTTT | CASRTGARGNTIYF | . | TRBV6-5 | TRBD1 | 14 | TRBJ1-3
TGTGCCAGCAGTCCCAGGGGAATCAACTACTACGAGCAGTACTTC | CASSPRGINYYEQYF | . | TRBV27 | . | 15 | TRBJ2-7
TGCGCCAGCAGCCAAGATACGGGACTAGCGGGAGGGCAAGAGACCCAGTACTTC | CASSQDTGLAGGQETQYF | . | TRBV4-1 | TRBD2 | 18 | TRBJ2-5
TGTGCCAGCAGCCGCAGACATACCACCGGGGAGCTGTTTTTT | CASSRRHTTGELFF | . | TRBV14 | . | 14 | TRBJ2-2
TGTGCCAGCAGCCACAGGGAGGCGTTTTTTTTT | CASSHREAFFF | . | TRBV3-1/TRBV3-2 | . | 11 | TRBJ1-4
TGTGCCAGTAGTATAGGTTATAGCAATCAGCCCCAGCATTTT | CASSIGYSNQPQHF | . | TRBV19 | . | 14 | TRBJ1-5
TGTGCCAGCAGGGGGGGAGGGAGAGAGACCCAGTACTTC | CASRGGGRETQYF | . | TRBV12-3/TRBV12-4 | TRBD2 | 13 | TRBJ2-5
TGTGCCAGCAGCTCCCTCGTGACAGGGGAAAACTATGGCTACACCTTC | CASSSLVTGENYGYTF | . | TRBV5-6 | TRBD1 | 16 | TRBJ1-2
TGTGCCAGCCAGGGACAGGGGATCCAGCCCCAGCATTTT | CASQGQGIQPQHF | . | TRBV28 | TRBD1 | 13 | TRBJ1-5
TGTGCCAGCAGTCCCCCGCAGGGCAACTATGGCTACACCTTC | CASSPPQGNYGYTF | . | TRBV28 | . | 14 | TRBJ1-2
TGTGCCAGCAGTTTTGTGGGGACAGGGGCCCGCGAGCAGTACTTC | CASSFVGTGAREQYF | . | TRBV28 | TRBD1 | 15 | TRBJ2-7
TGTGCCTGGAGTTCGTCAGTGGGCAATCAGCCCCAGCATTTT | CAWSSSVGNQPQHF | . | TRBV30 | . | 14 | TRBJ1-5
TGTGCCAGCAGCCAGGCCAACACCGGGGAGCTGTTTTTT | CASSQANTGELFF | once | TRBV3-1/TRBV3-2 | . | 13 | TRBJ2-2
TGTGCCAGCTCAGCCTCCCAAGCGGGGTCAGCGACCTTC | CASSASQAGSATF | . | TRBV6-5 | . | 13 | TRBJ1-2
TGCGCCAGCAGCGTGTTACAGGGGCCCTACTCTGGAAACACCATATATTTT | CASSVLQGPYSGNTIYF | . | TRBV5-1 | TRBD1 | 17 | TRBJ1-3
TGCGCCAGCAGTCAGACTAGCGGGAGCGGAGAGCAGTACTTC | CASSQTSGSGEQYF | . | TRBV5-1 | TRBD2 | 14 | TRBJ2-7
TGTGCCAGCAGCTTCCCGGGACTAGCCGGATACACCGGGGAGCTGTTTTTT | CASSFPGLAGYTGELFF | . | TRBV5-6 | TRBD2 | 17 | TRBJ2-2
TGTGCCAGCAGTTTGGCATATGGCTACGAGCAGTACTTC | CASSLAYGYEQYF | . | TRBV27 | . | 13 | TRBJ2-7
TGTGCCAGTAGTATGGGGGGAGCCTACGAGCAGTACTTC | CASSMGGAYEQYF | . | TRBV19 | . | 13 | TRBJ2-7
TGTGCCAGCAGCCCCAGTGATTTGTCCTCCTACAATGAGCAGTTCTTC | CASSPSDLSSYNEQFF | . | TRBV13 | . | 16 | TRBJ2-1
TGTGCCAGCAGTTTGAGGGGGTCCTACGAGCAGTACTTC | CASSLRGSYEQYF | . | TRBV28 | . | 13 | TRBJ2-7
TGTGCCAGCAGCGGACAGGTTCTAGGCAATCAGCCCCAGCATTTT | CASSGQVLGNQPQHF | . | TRBV2 | TRBD1 | 15 | TRBJ1-5
TGTGCCAGCAGCCCCATCATAACCGGGACAGGGCATTCACCCCTCCACTTT | CASSPIITGTGHSPLHF | . | TRBV28 | TRBD1 | 17 | TRBJ1-6
TGTGCCAGTAGTACACAGGTGAACACTGAAGCTTTCTTT | CASSTQVNTEAFF | . | TRBV19 | . | 13 | TRBJ1-1
TGTGCCAGCAGTTACCCGGGGACAGGGGACGCTTTCTTT | CASSYPGTGDAFF | . | TRBV6-5 | TRBD1 | 13 | TRBJ1-1
TGTGCCAGCAGCTTGGGAGGAAAGGGCCGGTACGAGCAGTACTTC | CASSLGGKGRYEQYF | . | TRBV7-2 | . | 15 | TRBJ2-7
TGTGCCAGCAGTGCCGGGGGGGGGAACACTGAAGCTTTCTTT | CASSAGGGNTEAFF | . | TRBV25-1 | . | 14 | TRBJ1-1
TGCGCCAGCAGGGTCGGCGGGGGGGTCCAAGAGACCCAGTACTTC | CASRVGGGVQETQYF | . | TRBV5-1 | TRBD2 | 15 | TRBJ2-5
TGTGCCAGCAGTTTAGTACAGGGGGGCGAGCAGTACTTC | CASSLVQGGEQYF | . | TRBV28 | TRBD1 | 13 | TRBJ2-7
TGTGCCAGCAGTTTAGGGCAGGGTGGGTGGACTTTCTTT | CASSLGQGGWTFF | . | TRBV28 | . | 13 | TRBJ1-1
TGCGCCAGCAGCCCACAGGGGGCTAGTAGTGAAGCTTTCTTT | CASSPQGASSEAFF | . | TRBV5-1 | TRBD1 | 14 | TRBJ1-1
TGTGCCAGCAGACCACAGCCGGCTTCCAACAATGAGCAGTTCTTC | CASRPQPASNNEQFF | . | TRBV5-5 | . | 15 | TRBJ2-1
TGTGCCAGCGGACAGGGGACGGGAGAGCAGTACTTC | CASGQGTGEQYF | . | TRBV19 | TRBD1 | 12 | TRBJ2-7
TGTGCCAGCAGTTTTTTTAGATCGACAGAACCGGGACTAGCGGGGGGGTGGAATGAGCAGTTCTTC | CASSFFRSTEPGLAGGWNEQFF | . | TRBV27 | TRBD2 | 22 | TRBJ2-1
TGTGCCAGCAGACACCGGACAAGCACTGAAGCTTTCTTT | CASRHRTSTEAFF | . | TRBV28 | . | 13 | TRBJ1-1
TGTGCCAGCAGTGGGGGGACAGGGTACGGGGCCAACGTCCTGACTTTC | CASSGGTGYGANVLTF | . | TRBV25-1 | TRBD1 | 16 | TRBJ2-6
TGTGCCAGCGACGCGGGCGGGAATGAAGCTTTCTTT | CASDAGGNEAFF | . | TRBV5-6 | . | 12 | TRBJ1-1
TGTGCCAGCAGCTCACCAGGGGTGGCGAACACCGGGGAGCTGTTTTTT | CASSSPGVANTGELFF | . | TRBV5-6 | . | 16 | TRBJ2-2
TGTGCCAGCAGCGGGAGACAGGGGCTGAACACCGGGGAGCTGTTTTTT | CASSGRQGLNTGELFF | once | TRBV9 | TRBD1 | 16 | TRBJ2-2
TGTGCCAGCAGTGGCGGGAGGGCCTCAGAGACCCAGTACTTC | CASSGGRASETQYF | few | TRBV4-2 | TRBD2 | 14 | TRBJ2-5
TGTGCCAGCAGCCAAGCCTCAGCGGCTTTCTTT | CASSQASAAFF | . | TRBV3-1/TRBV3-2 | . | 11 | TRBJ1-1
TGCGCCAGCGCCAAAGTCAGGACAGGGGATAATTCACCCCTCCACTTT | CASAKVRTGDNSPLHF | . | TRBV5-1 | TRBD1 | 16 | TRBJ1-6
TGCGCCAGCAGGGACAACAGGGGGCTAAAATCACCCCTCCACTTT | CASRDNRGLKSPLHF | . | TRBV4-1 | TRBD1 | 15 | TRBJ1-6
TGTGCCAGCAGCTCGCTAGCGAGCTCCTACAATGAGCAGTTCTTC | CASSSLASSYNEQFF | . | TRBV9 | . | 15 | TRBJ2-1
TGTGCCAGCAGTCATGGACAGGGGAACGATCAGCCCCAGCATTTT | CASSHGQGNDQPQHF | . | TRBV2 | TRBD1 | 15 | TRBJ1-5
TGTGCCAGCAGCCAAGGGGGAGGTCTTGAAGCTTTCTTT | CASSQGGGLEAFF | . | TRBV14 | . | 13 | TRBJ1-1
TGTGCCAGCAGCCCGTTTTTGGATACGCAGTATTTT | CASSPFLDTQYF | . | TRBV3-1/TRBV3-2 | . | 12 | TRBJ2-3
TGCGCCAGCAGCCAGCCCGGGGAGGGGGGGTCCCAGTACTTC | CASSQPGEGGSQYF | . | TRBV4-1 | . | 14 | TRBJ2-5